Sequencing of this T cell receptor beta chain was carried out in a study of cytomegalovirus exposure and HLA in healthy donors. Study-level background: According to later analysis, the same platform produced the 130 or so validation and several hundred first-cohort repertoires. Overall study findings and caveats: It was 150 or so TCR beta chains that were listed as cytomegalovirus-associated. Confirmation was obtained in vitro that a few CMV-associated chains are specific for CMV antigens.

This clone was seen more than once but under ten times. Its antigen is not known. Separation from the roughly 690-subject first cohort characterized the roughly 120-subject validation cohort, to which the donors belonged. Some clones are missing from TCRdb's copy, which holds only in-frame ones; the method was immunoSEQ multiplex PCR. The sample yields roughly 330,000 clones, about nine tenths seen once. The sample was PBMCs. The sequence was collected from a woman between 25 and 40 years old in good health and CMV-seropositive.

The CDR3 region has the DNA TGCAGCGTTCCGGGCGAAGGGTGGTATGGCTACACCTTC. Amino acid sequence: CSVPGEGWYGYTF. This chain joins TRBV29-1 and TRBJ1-2; D gene uncertain. The V gene's germline CDR1 is SQVTM and CDR2 ANQGSEA. Trimming removed 5 bases from V and 5 bases from J, with 15 bases in between. This CDR3 spans 13 amino acids.